This T cell receptor beta chain was obtained from a study of cytomegalovirus exposure and HLA in healthy donors. Study results and limitations: Among TCR beta chains, those listed as cytomegalovirus-associated numbered about 160.

Of note for this clone: Its cognate antigen is unknown.

The CDR3 totals 16 residues. The germline V gene encodes CDR1 SGHTA and CDR2 FQGNSA. V lost 2 bases and J lost 0, with 13 bases in between. It was with 60 Vbeta and 13 Jbeta primers that the PCR ran. Assay used: immunoSEQ multiplex PCR; TCRdb lists only in-frame clones, some missing. The table has around 75,000 clones, roughly 74% seen once; the top ten hold around 3.5%. This TCR came from a man between 35 and 55 years old in good health and CMV-seronegative. This sequence joins TRBV7-2 and TRBJ1-1; D gene unclear. Material for sequencing was PBMCs. CDR3: CASSLSLDVMNTEAFF. The CDR3 DNA is TGTGCCAGCAGCTTATCCCTAGACGTAATGAACACTGAAGCTTTCTTT.